These 10 T cell receptor beta chains came from one sample sequenced in a study of cytomegalovirus exposure and HLA in healthy donors. The data were produced by immunoSEQ multiplex PCR, yet TCRdb's version contains in-frame clones alone and is incomplete. The table includes 140,000 to 150,000 clones, about 95% detected once. The sequencing sample was made of PBMCs. The receptors shown here come from a man between 18 and 29 years old in good health and CMV-seropositive.

This chain connects TRBV28 to TRBJ2-7, with TRBD2 matching over 7 bases. CDR3 length: 18 amino acids. V lost 7 bases, J lost 1 base, and 19 bases stayed unmatched. Germline assignment: CDR1 MDHEN and CDR2 SYDVKM. CDR3 sequence (DNA): TGTGCCAGCATCCGTGCGGGAGTCCCACTCATAGGGTCCTACGAGCAGTACTTC. This sequence encodes CASIRAGVPLIGSYEQYF. The variable domain in full, completed from reference TRBV28 and TRBJ2-7, reads DVKVTQSSRYLVKRTGEKVFLECVQDMDHENMFWYRQDPGLGLRLIYFSYDVKMKEKGDIPEGYSVSREKKERFSLILESASTNQTSMYLCASIRAGVPLIGSYEQYFGPGTRLTVT.

The sample holds one count of this clone. This chain connects TRBV27 to TRBJ2-3, with no clear D. Trimming removed 10 bases at V and 1 base at J, with 3 bases between. Germline V gene lookup returns CDR1 MNHEY and CDR2 SMNVEV (reference sequence). The CDR3 is 10 residues long. The DNA for the CDR3 is TGTGCCATCGGCACAGATACGCAGTATTTT. Its translation: CAIGTDTQYF.

The chain is built from TRBV27 and TRBJ2-1; the D gene is possibly TRBD1 (6 bases). Trimming stripped 0 bases from V and 3 bases from J, with 12 bases between. Germline values: CDR1 MNHEY, CDR2 SMNVEV (reference sequence). This CDR3 region has 16 residues. CDR3 DNA: TGTGCCAGCAGTTTATCGCAGGGGCACGGCTACAATGAGCAGTTCTTC. Amino acids: CASSLSQGHGYNEQFF.

This chain connects TRBV28 to TRBJ2-1, with 9 bases matching TRBD2. CDR3 length: 14 residues. Trimming took 4 bases from V and 5 from J; bases not matched to a gene: 3. The germline V gene has CDR1 MDHEN and CDR2 SYDVKM. In DNA, the CDR3 is TGTGCCAGCAGTTCCCCTAGCGGGAACAATGAGCAGTTCTTC. Its protein is CASSSPSGNNEQFF.

This CDR3 is CASSLGQGISSYNEQFF. The DNA for the CDR3 is TGCGCCAGCAGCTTGGGACAGGGAATAAGCTCCTACAATGAGCAGTTCTTC. The chain combines TRBV5-1 with TRBJ2-1, with TRBD1 identical over 7 bases. The CDR3 has 17 residues. CDR1 and CDR2 (germline): SGHRS, YFSETQ. Trimming at V came to 0 bases and at J to 0 bases, leaving 6 bases not matched to a gene.

This rearrangement joins TRBV19 to TRBJ1-1, with D uncertain. V was shortened by 4 bases and J by 1 base, with 10 bases between the two germline ends. CDR1 is LNHDA, CDR2 SQIVND, per germline (reference sequence). The CDR3 contains 14 residues. The CDR3 DNA is TGTGCCAGTAGTACTTTGGGAGGGAACACTGAAGCTTTCTTT. This translates into CASSTLGGNTEAFF.

The chain links TRBV18 to TRBJ1-2; the match to TRBD1 covers 9 bases. In germline, CDR1 is KGHSH, CDR2 LQKENI. J lost 2 bases, V lost 6 bases, and 10 bases had no gene match. The CDR3 totals 16 residues. CDR3 nucleotides: TGTGCCAGCTCCCCCAGGGGACAGGGTTCCAACTATGGCTACACCTTC. It is translated as CASSPRGQGSNYGYTF.

This chain joins TRBV19 and TRBJ2-7; D might be TRBD2 (6 bases). The length of the CDR3 is 14 residues. Germline lookup yields CDR1 LNHDA and CDR2 SQIVND (reference sequence). V was cut by 5 bases and J by 6 bases, with 17 bases left in between. Here the CDR3 reads CASSYRSGGGEQYF. Here the CDR3 DNA reads TGTGCCAGTAGTTACAGGTCTGGGGGAGGCGAGCAGTACTTC. Full variable domain (remainder filled in from reference TRBV19 and TRBJ2-7): DGGITQSPKYLFRKEGQNVTLSCEQNLNHDAMYWYRQDPGQGLRLIYYSQIVNDFQKGDIAEGYSVSREKKESFPLTVTSAQKNPTAFYLCASSYRSGGGEQYFGPGTRLTVT.

The chain is built from TRBV14 and TRBJ2-1; the D is unclear. The germline V gene has CDR1 SGHDN and CDR2 FVKESK. The CDR3 contains 12 residues. V lost 4 bases, J lost 11 bases, and 12 bases lay in between. The DNA for the CDR3 is TGTGCCAGCAGCCCCCTAAGCGCGAAGCAGTTCTTC. As protein: CASSPLSAKQFF.

The gene calls are TRBV6-1 and TRBJ2-2; 9 bases align to TRBD2. This CDR3 contains 17 residues. V lost 1 base, J lost 6 bases, and 9 bases stayed unmatched. Germline CDR1 reads MNHNS; CDR2 reads SASEGT. DNA of the CDR3: TGTGCCAGCAGTGAAGTGGGCGGGAGGGCCCATCCCGGGGAGCTGTTTTTT. This encodes CASSEVGGRAHPGELFF.